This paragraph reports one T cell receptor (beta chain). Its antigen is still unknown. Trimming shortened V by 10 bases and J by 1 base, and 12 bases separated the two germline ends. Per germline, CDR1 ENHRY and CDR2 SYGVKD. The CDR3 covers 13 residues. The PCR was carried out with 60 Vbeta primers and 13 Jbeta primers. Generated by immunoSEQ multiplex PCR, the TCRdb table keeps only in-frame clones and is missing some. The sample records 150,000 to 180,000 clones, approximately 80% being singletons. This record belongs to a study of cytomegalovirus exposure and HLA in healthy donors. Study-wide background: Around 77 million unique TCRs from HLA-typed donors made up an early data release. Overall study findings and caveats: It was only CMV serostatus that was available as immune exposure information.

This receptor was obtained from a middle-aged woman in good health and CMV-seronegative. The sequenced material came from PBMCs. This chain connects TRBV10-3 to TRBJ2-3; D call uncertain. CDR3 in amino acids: CATEAAGTDTQYF. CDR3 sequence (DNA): TGTGCCACCGAGGCGGCAGGCACAGATACGCAGTATTTT.